What follows are 27 T cell receptor beta chains derived from one specimen sequenced in a study of T cells in Graves' hyperthyroidism and ophthalmopathy (dated by TCRdb to between 2018 and 2021). Receptor libraries were prepared by multiplex PCR. Reads for this sample came from an Illumina HiSeq 2000. The TCR beta CDR3 regions were amplified from the RNA transcripts. For the first round of RT-PCR on the TCR CDR3, the HTBI primer set was used together with the Qiagen OneStep RT-PCR kit. The public sequencing data were trimmed at Q25 with fastp and processed into clonotypes with MiXCR by TCRdb, which kept only in-frame beta chains. Rows with one shared CDR3 protein collapse into an entry with the most common genes and DNA. In this sample the table shows 400,000 to 500,000 distinct CDR3 sequences, roughly an eighth of which occur a single time. Jointly, the top ten make up 15% to 20% of the sample. The specimen was blood. The receptors here all came from a woman younger than 30 with Graves' hyperthyroidism.

The table lists this clonotype with many counts. The chain carries TRBV27 and TRBJ1-1, with TRBD1 matching 7 bases. Losses at the gene ends were 7 bases for V and 1 base for J; bases not matched to a gene: 6. The CDR3 spans 14 residues. The germline V gene encodes CDR1 MNHEY and CDR2 SMNVEV (reference sequence). CDR3 sequence (DNA): TGTGCCAGCATGAGGACAGGACCGAACACTGAAGCTTTCTTT. This translates into CASMRTGPNTEAFF.

The chain has TRBV28 and TRBJ1-2; D perhaps matches TRBD1 (5 bases). This CDR3 spans 16 amino acids. The germline CDR1 and CDR2 sequences are MDHEN and SYDVKM. The V and J ends lost 3 bases and 4 bases respectively, with 18 bases between them. DNA of the CDR3: TGTGCCAGCAGTTTTATGGGGGTACAGCCAGGCTATGGCTACACCTTC. This gives the protein CASSFMGVQPGYGYTF.

The table lists this clonotype with many counts. The chain couples TRBV6-1 to TRBJ1-1; TRBD1 matches 7 bases. Germline CDR1 is MNHNS and CDR2 is SASEGT. This CDR3 is 14 amino acids long. J lost 1 base, V lost 6 bases, and 5 bases had no gene match. In DNA form, the CDR3 reads TGTGCCAGCAGGACCCGACAGGGGAACACTGAAGCTTTCTTT. Its translation: CASRTRQGNTEAFF.

This clonotype was detected only a few times. The V gene is TRBV27, the J gene TRBJ2-1, with TRBD2 identical over 11 bases. CDR3 size: 14 residues. Germline-derived CDR1 and CDR2 are MNHEY and SMNVEV (reference sequence). CDR3 nucleotide sequence: TGTGCGGAACCCACTAGCGGGAGTAGATATGAGCAGTTCTTC. Its protein is CAEPTSGSRYEQFF.

CDR3 in DNA: TGTGCCAGCAGCTTAGAGCCACCCGGAGGCATGAACACTGAAGCTTTCTTT. Amino acid sequence: CASSLEPPGGMNTEAFF. The chain couples TRBV11-3 to TRBJ1-1; D remains ambiguous. V lost 0 bases to trimming and J lost 0 bases, with 14 bases between them. Germline V lookup: CDR1 SGHNT, CDR2 YENEEA. CDR3 size: 17 residues. The full variable domain, completed using reference TRBV11-3 and TRBJ1-1, is EAGVVQSPRYKIIEKKQPVAFWCNPISGHNTLYWYLQNLGQGPELLIRYENEEAVDDSQLPKDRFSAERLKGVDSTLKIQPAELGDSAVYLCASSLEPPGGMNTEAFFGQGTRLTVV.

A few counts support this clonotype. A much larger clone differs by one base, so this may be a read error. The J gene is TRBJ2-3, the V gene TRBV11-2; the match to TRBD1 covers 8 bases. The CDR3 has 15 amino acids. Germline V gives CDR1 SGHAT, CDR2 FQNNGV. The DNA for the CDR3 is TGTGCCAGCACCCGACGGGCCACAGGGGGGAATACGCAGTGTTTT. As protein: CASTRRATGGNTQCF.

This clonotype was counted many times. The chain is built from TRBV28 and TRBJ1-6, with 9 positions matching TRBD1. Germline CDR1 is MDHEN and CDR2 is SYDVKM. V lost 4 bases to trimming and J lost 7 bases; unmatched junction nucleotides: 8. The length of the CDR3 is 16 residues. CDR3 sequence: CASSSPGQGTNSPLHF. As DNA, the CDR3 is TGTGCCAGCAGTTCCCCTGGACAGGGGACAAATTCACCCCTCCACTTT.

This clonotype turned up a few times. The chain couples TRBV7-2 to TRBJ2-2; D is perhaps TRBD2 (6 bases). Germline loops: CDR1 SGHTA, CDR2 FQGNSA. The CDR3 has 14 amino acids. V lost 1 base and J 5 bases, leaving 8 bases between the germline ends. This CDR3 is CASSLVAATGELFF. Here the CDR3 DNA reads TGTGCCAGCAGCTTAGTAGCGGCTACCGGGGAGCTGTTTTTT.

This clonotype was observed many times. The rearrangement uses TRBV19 and TRBJ2-7; 7 bases align to TRBD1. V was clipped by 5 bases and J by 5 bases; unmatched bases: 9. There are 14 residues in the CDR3. Germline loops: CDR1 LNHDA, CDR2 SQIVND (reference sequence). In DNA form, the CDR3 reads TGTGCCAGTAGTCACCGGGACAGCTTTGACGAGCAGTACTTC. Translation gives CASSHRDSFDEQYF.

This clonotype came up many times. This chain links TRBV6-1 with TRBJ1-3, with D hard to call. With 5 bases removed from V and 3 bases from J, the gap between germline ends came to 14 bases. The V gene's germline CDR1 is MNHNS and CDR2 SASEGT. This CDR3 region has 15 residues. The CDR3 sequence is CASSSSQPGGNTIYF. The CDR3 coding sequence is TGTGCCAGCAGTTCGTCCCAACCAGGTGGAAACACCATATATTTT.

The table lists this clonotype with many counts. The gene calls are TRBV27 and TRBJ1-4; D is undetermined. The germline V gene encodes CDR1 MNHEY and CDR2 SMNVEV (reference sequence). The CDR3 has 13 residues. Trimming cost V 11 bases and J 5 bases, with 15 bases left between them. The CDR3 sequence is CAGVSVGNEKLFF. CDR3 in DNA: TGTGCCGGCGTTTCGGTGGGAAATGAAAAACTGTTTTTT.

This clonotype showed up just a few times. This chain joins TRBV10-3 and TRBJ2-2; 8 nucleotides match TRBD1. The germline V gene encodes CDR1 ENHRY and CDR2 SYGVKD. The CDR3 extends over 15 amino acids. V was clipped by 0 bases and J by 7 bases; unmatched bases: 4. CDR3 region: CAISESDRAGGELFF. The CDR3 DNA sequence: TGTGCCATCAGTGAGTCGGACAGGGCAGGCGGGGAGCTGTTTTTT.

The chain combines TRBV19 with TRBJ1-2; 8 bases align to TRBD1. The germline V gene has CDR1 LNHDA and CDR2 SQIVND (reference sequence). V lost 9 bases and J lost 4; bases outside the gene matches: 7. The CDR3 covers 13 residues. Here the CDR3 reads CASGQGARYGYTF. CDR3 bases: TGTGCCAGCGGACAGGGTGCCCGCTATGGCTACACCTTC.

This clonotype appeared many times. The rearrangement joins TRBV20-1 to TRBJ2-6, with D perhaps TRBD2 (5 bases). Per germline, CDR1 DFQATT and CDR2 SNEGSKA (reference sequence). With 1 base removed from V and 4 bases from J, the gap between germline ends came to 5 bases. This CDR3 comprises 13 residues. In DNA form, the CDR3 reads TGCAGTGCTAGAGCGGGAGGGGCCAACGTCCTGACTTTC. Translation gives CSARAGGANVLTF.

The table lists this clonotype with many counts. This chain connects TRBV10-3 to TRBJ1-2; the D gene is possibly TRBD1 (5 bases). Trimming took 3 bases from V and 2 from J, leaving 10 bases between them. Per the germline V gene, CDR1 is ENHRY and CDR2 is SYGVKD. This CDR3 spans 14 amino acids. Here the CDR3 reads CAISDVGGNYGYTF. CDR3 coding DNA: TGTGCCATCAGTGATGTCGGGGGGAACTATGGCTACACCTTC.

The table lists this clonotype with a few counts. The V and J genes are TRBV18 and TRBJ2-2; D is perhaps TRBD2 (6 bases). CDR1 KGHSH and CDR2 LQKENI come from the germline V gene. Trimming pared 1 base from V and 3 bases from J, leaving 12 bases between. The CDR3 is 16 residues long. The CDR3 DNA sequence: TGTGCCAGCTCACCACTCAGCGGGTTAGACACCGGGGAGCTGTTTTTT. It codes for CASSPLSGLDTGELFF.

This clonotype was counted only a few times. The gene calls are TRBV15 and TRBJ1-4; D may be TRBD1 (5 bases). Germline V gene sequence: CDR1 LNHNV, CDR2 YYDKDF (reference sequence). V shed 1 base and J shed 5 bases, with 17 bases lying between them. The CDR3 contains 17 residues. CDR3 DNA: TGTGCCACCAGCAGAGGGGAATGGGGACTGATAAATGAAAAACTGTTTTTT. It encodes CATSRGEWGLINEKLFF.

At least ten counts were recorded for this clonotype. The rearrangement uses TRBV30 and TRBJ1-1; possibly TRBD1 for D (5 bases). V was cut by 0 bases and J by 2 bases, with 7 bases left in between. From germline, CDR1 is GTSNPN and CDR2 SVGIG (reference sequence). This CDR3 comprises 13 residues. CDR3 loop: CAWSVGVNTEAFF. The CDR3, as DNA: TGTGCCTGGAGTGTAGGGGTAAACACTGAAGCTTTCTTT.

The rearrangement joins TRBV9 to TRBJ1-2; 9 bases map to TRBD1. This CDR3 has 16 residues. V was pared by 1 base and J by 1 base, with 5 bases of the junction left unmatched. Germline V gene sequence: CDR1 SGDLS, CDR2 YYNGEE. The CDR3 here is CASSVTGTGYNYGYTF. The CDR3 DNA reads as TGTGCCAGCAGCGTAACCGGGACAGGGTATAACTATGGCTACACCTTC.

Many counts were recorded for this clonotype. The rearrangement joins TRBV3-1 to TRBJ2-6; the match to TRBD2 covers 7 bases. The CDR3 runs to 18 residues. Trimming cost V 4 bases and J 0 bases; bases outside gene matches: 9. Germline assignment: CDR1 LGHDT and CDR2 YNNKEL (reference sequence). Written as DNA, the CDR3 is TGTGCCAGCAGCCCCCCTCTAGCGGAATTCTCTGGGGCCAACGTCCTGACTTTC. This encodes CASSPPLAEFSGANVLTF.

This chain uses TRBV6-1 with TRBJ2-3; D unclear. V was pared by 0 bases and J by 7 bases, with 14 bases between. Germline values: CDR1 MNHNS, CDR2 SASEGT. This CDR3 has 15 amino acids. CDR3 protein: CASSEALSRAYTQYF. The DNA of the CDR3 is TGTGCCAGCAGTGAAGCGCTTAGCCGAGCGTATACGCAGTATTTT.

With respect to this clonotype: An end of the junction does not agree with germline; a read error may underlie this. The V and J genes are TRBV28 and TRBJ2-2, with 7 bases that match TRBD1. Germline V gene sequence: CDR1 MDHEN, CDR2 SYDVKM. The CDR3 loop spans 15 amino acids. CDR3 in DNA: TGTGCCAGCAGCCGGACAGGATTTAACACCGGGGAGCTGTCTTTT. It translates to CASSRTGFNTGELSF.

This clonotype was recorded at least ten times. The chain combines TRBV5-1 with TRBJ2-1; 9 positions match TRBD2. Germline CDR1 and CDR2: SGHRS and YFSETQ. The ends lost 4 bases at V and 9 bases at J; junction bases unmatched: 5. The CDR3 sequence is 13 residues long. The DNA for the CDR3 is TGCGCCAGCAGCATAGCGGGAGAGGGTGAGCAGTTCTTC. Protein product: CASSIAGEGEQFF.

The table lists this clonotype with many counts. The V call is TRBV6-1, the J call TRBJ2-7, with D unresolved. This CDR3 has 13 amino acids. Trimming removed 7 bases from V and 3 bases from J, with 13 bases in between. The germline V gene encodes CDR1 MNHNS and CDR2 SASEGT. This chain's CDR3 is CASTTLSSYEQYF. Here the CDR3 DNA reads TGTGCCAGCACGACCCTATCGAGCTACGAGCAGTACTTC.

This clonotype was detected a few times. The chain recombines TRBV20-1 with TRBJ2-5; 11 nucleotides line up with TRBD1. The ends lost 6 bases at V and 4 bases at J; junction bases unmatched: 7. CDR1 is DFQATT and CDR2 is SNEGSKA in the germline V gene (reference sequence). CDR3 length: 14 residues. Here the CDR3 reads CSALAGTGGETQYF. CDR3 sequence (DNA): TGCAGTGCCCTGGCCGGGACAGGGGGAGAGACCCAGTACTTC.

CDR3 loop: CASSFVSLREYDEQFF. CDR3 nucleotide sequence: TGTGCCAGCAGTTTTGTCTCTTTGCGGGAATACGATGAGCAGTTCTTC. The chain combines TRBV12-3 or TRBV12-4 with TRBJ2-1, with D possibly matching TRBD2 (6 bases). CDR3 length: 16 residues. V was shortened by 3 bases and J by 8 bases, with 20 bases between the two germline ends.

This clonotype was counted many times. The chain links TRBV5-1 to TRBJ1-5; a possible D gene is TRBD1 (6 bases). The CDR3 covers 15 residues. CDR1 and CDR2 from the germline V gene are SGHRS and YFSETQ. The V and J ends lost 2 bases and 2 bases respectively, with 11 bases between them. As DNA, the CDR3 is TGCGCCAGCAGCTTACAGGGTCAGGGCAATCAGCCCCAGCATTTT. Translating gives CASSLQGQGNQPQHF.